The 5 T cell receptor beta chains presented below share a single source sample, sequenced in a study of shared clonotypes between healthy human individuals. TCRdb's copy holds only in-frame clones and misses some; the assay was immunoSEQ multiplex PCR. The sample lists around 2.1 million clones, more than 85% seen once, with 1.7% in the top ten. Naive CD8 isolation took CD45RO-negative cells positively selected for CCR7 and excluded terminally differentiated effector memory CD45RA+ cells. Material: naive CD8+ T cells from PBMCs. Every receptor here comes from a man aged 18 to 30 in good health. Some clones in this sample may be carry-over from other donors' samples.

The rearrangement links TRBV19 to TRBJ2-3; D gene unclear. V shed 2 bases and J shed 4 bases, with 10 bases lying between them. Per the germline V gene, CDR1 is LNHDA and CDR2 is SQIVND (reference sequence). The CDR3 consists of 14 residues. The CDR3 spells CASSIKTRADTQYF. CDR3 in DNA: TGTGCCAGTAGTATAAAGACTCGGGCAGATACGCAGTATTTT.

The chain has TRBV30 and TRBJ2-7; TRBD2 aligns across 7 bases. The J segment lost 3 bases and the V segment lost 2 bases, leaving 7 bases of the junction unmatched. The CDR3 totals 14 residues. Germline CDR1 reads GTSNPN; CDR2 reads SVGIG (reference sequence). The CDR3 nucleotides read TGTGCCTGGAGTCCCGGAGCGGGGTTCTACGAGCAGTACTTC. It specifies CAWSPGAGFYEQYF. The variable domain in full, with the rest retrieved from reference TRBV30 and TRBJ2-7, is SQTIHQWPATLVQPVGSPLSLECTVEGTSNPNLYWYRQAAGRGLQLLFYSVGIGQISSEVPQNLSASRPQDRQFILSSKKLLLSDSGFYLCAWSPGAGFYEQYFGPGTRLTVT.

The CDR3 sequence: CATSRDQGPGLSYEQYF. The CDR3 bases are TGTGCCACCAGCAGAGATCAAGGGCCAGGTCTCTCCTACGAGCAGTACTTC. The chain employs TRBV15 and TRBJ2-7; D is undetermined. The CDR3 is 17 residues long. Germline values: CDR1 LNHNV, CDR2 YYDKDF (reference sequence). The ends were cut back, 0 bases at V and 0 bases at J, with 15 bases in the middle. Full variable domain (rest looked up from reference TRBV15 and TRBJ2-7): DAMVIQNPRYQVTQFGKPVTLSCSQTLNHNVMYWYQQKSSQAPKLLFHYYDKDFNNEADTPDNFQSRRPNTSFCFLDIRSPGLGDTAMYLCATSRDQGPGLSYEQYFGPGTRLTVT.

The J gene is TRBJ2-7, the V gene TRBV27, with D possibly called TRBD1 or TRBD2 (5 bases each). Germline V CDR1 and CDR2: MNHEY, SMNVEV (reference sequence). The CDR3 is 13 amino acids. The germline V and J ends were trimmed by 2 bases and 6 bases, with 11 bases remaining between them. The CDR3 spells CASSLGPGREQYF. The CDR3 DNA reads TGTGCCAGCAGTTTAGGTCCGGGGCGCGAGCAGTACTTC.

The chain is built from TRBV27 and TRBJ2-1, with D perhaps given as TRBD1 or TRBD2 (6 bases each). V was pared by 5 bases and J by 7 bases, with 24 bases between. Per germline, CDR1 MNHEY and CDR2 SMNVEV (reference sequence). The CDR3 totals 17 residues. The CDR3: CASSGEGGLRVGNEQFF. The CDR3 DNA follows: TGTGCCAGCAGTGGCGAGGGGGGCCTTAGGGTAGGGAATGAGCAGTTCTTC.